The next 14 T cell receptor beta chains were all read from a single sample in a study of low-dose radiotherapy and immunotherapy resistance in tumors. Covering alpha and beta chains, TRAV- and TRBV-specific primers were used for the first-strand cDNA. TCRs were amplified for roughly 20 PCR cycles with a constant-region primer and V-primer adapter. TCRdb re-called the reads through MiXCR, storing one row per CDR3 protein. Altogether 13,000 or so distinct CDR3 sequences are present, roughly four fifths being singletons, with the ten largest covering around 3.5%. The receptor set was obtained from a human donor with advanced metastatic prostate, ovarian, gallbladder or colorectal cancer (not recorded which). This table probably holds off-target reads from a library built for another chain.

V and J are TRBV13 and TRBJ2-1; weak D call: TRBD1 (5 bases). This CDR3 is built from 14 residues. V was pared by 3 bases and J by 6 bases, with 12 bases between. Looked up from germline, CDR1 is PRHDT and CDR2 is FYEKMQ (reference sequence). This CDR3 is CASSLDPGLNEQFF. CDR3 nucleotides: TGTGCCAGCAGCTTGGACCCAGGGCTCAATGAGCAGTTCTTC.

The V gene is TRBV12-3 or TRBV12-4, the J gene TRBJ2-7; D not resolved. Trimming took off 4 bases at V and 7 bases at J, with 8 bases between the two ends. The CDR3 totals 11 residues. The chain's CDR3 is CASSYRFEQYF. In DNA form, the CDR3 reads TGTGCCAGCAGTTATCGGTTTGAGCAGTACTTC.

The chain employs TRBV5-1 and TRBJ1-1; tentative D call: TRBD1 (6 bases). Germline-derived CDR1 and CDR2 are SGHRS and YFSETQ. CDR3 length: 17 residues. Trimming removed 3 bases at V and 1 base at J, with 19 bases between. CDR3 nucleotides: TGCGCCAGCAGCTCGGGCCGGGGGGGGGCCGGGAACACTGAAGCTTTCTTT. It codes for CASSSGRGGAGNTEAFF.

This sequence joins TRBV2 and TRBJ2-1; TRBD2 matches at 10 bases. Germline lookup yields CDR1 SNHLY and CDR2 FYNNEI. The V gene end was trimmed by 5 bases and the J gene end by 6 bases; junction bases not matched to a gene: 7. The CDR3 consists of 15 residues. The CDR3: CASSRSSGRGNEQFF. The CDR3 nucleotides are TGTGCCAGCAGTCGTTCTAGCGGGAGAGGCAATGAGCAGTTCTTC.

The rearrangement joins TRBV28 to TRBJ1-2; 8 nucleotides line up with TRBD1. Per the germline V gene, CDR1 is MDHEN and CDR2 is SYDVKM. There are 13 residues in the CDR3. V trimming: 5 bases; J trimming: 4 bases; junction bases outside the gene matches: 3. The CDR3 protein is CASSLQGGYGYTF. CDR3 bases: TGTGCCAGCAGTCTACAGGGGGGCTATGGCTACACCTTC.

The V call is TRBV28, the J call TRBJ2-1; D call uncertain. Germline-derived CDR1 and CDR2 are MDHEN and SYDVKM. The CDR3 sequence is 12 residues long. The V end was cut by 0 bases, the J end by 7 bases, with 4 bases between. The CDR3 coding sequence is TGTGCCAGCAGTTTATGGGAAAATGAGCAGTTCTTC. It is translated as CASSLWENEQFF.

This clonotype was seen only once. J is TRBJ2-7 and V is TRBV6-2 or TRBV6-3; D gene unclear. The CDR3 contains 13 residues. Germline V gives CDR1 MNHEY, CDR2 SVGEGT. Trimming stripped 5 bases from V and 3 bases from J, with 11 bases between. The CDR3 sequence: CASSPLPIYEQYF. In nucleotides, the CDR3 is TGTGCCAGCAGTCCTTTACCGATCTACGAGCAGTACTTC.

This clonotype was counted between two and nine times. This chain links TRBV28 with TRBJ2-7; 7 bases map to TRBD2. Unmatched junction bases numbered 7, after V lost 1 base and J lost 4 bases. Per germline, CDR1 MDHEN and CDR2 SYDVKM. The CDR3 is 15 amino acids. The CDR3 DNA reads TGTGCCAGCAGTTTATTCGGGGGAGGGCCGTACGAGCAGTACTTC. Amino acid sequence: CASSLFGGGPYEQYF.

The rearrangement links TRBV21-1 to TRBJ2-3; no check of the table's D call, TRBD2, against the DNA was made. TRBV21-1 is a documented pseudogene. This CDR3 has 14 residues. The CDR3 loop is CANVAGGPLDTQYF. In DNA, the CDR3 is TGTGCCAACGTAGCGGGAGGGCCTTTAGATACGCAGTATTTT.

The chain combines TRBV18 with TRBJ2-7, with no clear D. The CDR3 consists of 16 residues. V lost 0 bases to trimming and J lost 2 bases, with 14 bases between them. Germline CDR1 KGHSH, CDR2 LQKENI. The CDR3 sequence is CASSPPGGPSTYEQYF. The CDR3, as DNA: TGTGCCAGCTCACCACCGGGCGGCCCCTCCACCTACGAGCAGTACTTC.

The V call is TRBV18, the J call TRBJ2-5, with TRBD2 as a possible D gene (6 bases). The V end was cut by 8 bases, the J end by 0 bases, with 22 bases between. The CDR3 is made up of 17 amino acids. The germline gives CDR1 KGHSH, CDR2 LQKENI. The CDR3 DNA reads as TGTGCCAGCCACGGGGAGGTAACGATTTTTTACCAAGAGACCCAGTACTTC. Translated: CASHGEVTIFYQETQYF. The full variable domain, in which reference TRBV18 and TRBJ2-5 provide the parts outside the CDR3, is NAGVMQNPRHLVRRRGQEARLRCSPMKGHSHVYWYRQLPEEGLKFMVYLQKENIIDESGMPKERFSAEFPKEGPSILRIQQVVRGDSAAYFCASHGEVTIFYQETQYFGPGTRLLVL.

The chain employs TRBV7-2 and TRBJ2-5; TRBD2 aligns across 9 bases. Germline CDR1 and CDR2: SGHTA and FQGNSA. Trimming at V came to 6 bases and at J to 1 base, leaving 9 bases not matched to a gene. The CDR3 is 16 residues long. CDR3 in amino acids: CASRENPSGIQETQYF. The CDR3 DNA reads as TGTGCCAGCAGAGAAAATCCTAGCGGGATCCAAGAGACCCAGTACTTC.

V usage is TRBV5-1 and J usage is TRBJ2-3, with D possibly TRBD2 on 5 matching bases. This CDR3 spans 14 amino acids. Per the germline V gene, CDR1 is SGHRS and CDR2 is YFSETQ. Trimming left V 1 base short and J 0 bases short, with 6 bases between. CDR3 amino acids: CASSLSGSTDTQYF. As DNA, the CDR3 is TGCGCCAGCAGCTTGAGCGGCAGCACAGATACGCAGTATTTT.

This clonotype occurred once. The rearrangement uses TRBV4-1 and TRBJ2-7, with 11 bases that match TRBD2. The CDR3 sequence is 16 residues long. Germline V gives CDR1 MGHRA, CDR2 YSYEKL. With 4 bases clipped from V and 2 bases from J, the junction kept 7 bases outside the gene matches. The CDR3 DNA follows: TGCGCCAGCAGCCGAGGAAGACTAGCGGGGCCCTACGAGCAGTACTTC. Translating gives CASSRGRLAGPYEQYF.